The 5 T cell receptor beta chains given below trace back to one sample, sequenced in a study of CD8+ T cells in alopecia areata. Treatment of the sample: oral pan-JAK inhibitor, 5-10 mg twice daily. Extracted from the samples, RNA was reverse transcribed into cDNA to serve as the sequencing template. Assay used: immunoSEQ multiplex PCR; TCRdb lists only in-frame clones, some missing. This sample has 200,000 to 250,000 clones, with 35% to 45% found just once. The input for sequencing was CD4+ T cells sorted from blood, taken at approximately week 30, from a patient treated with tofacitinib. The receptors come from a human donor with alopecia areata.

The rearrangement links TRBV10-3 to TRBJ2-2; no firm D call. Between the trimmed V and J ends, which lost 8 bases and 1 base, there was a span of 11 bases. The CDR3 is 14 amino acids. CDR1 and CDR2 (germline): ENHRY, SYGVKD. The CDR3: CAIRTSLNTGELFF. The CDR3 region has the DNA TGTGCCATCCGAACTTCTCTGAACACCGGGGAGCTGTTTTTT.

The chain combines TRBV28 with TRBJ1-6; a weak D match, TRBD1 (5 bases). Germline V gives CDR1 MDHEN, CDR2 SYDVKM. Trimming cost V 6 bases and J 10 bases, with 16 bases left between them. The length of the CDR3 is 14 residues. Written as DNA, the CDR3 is TGTGCCAGCAGATACGGGGCGATGTCGTCACCCCTCCACTTT. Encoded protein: CASRYGAMSSPLHF.

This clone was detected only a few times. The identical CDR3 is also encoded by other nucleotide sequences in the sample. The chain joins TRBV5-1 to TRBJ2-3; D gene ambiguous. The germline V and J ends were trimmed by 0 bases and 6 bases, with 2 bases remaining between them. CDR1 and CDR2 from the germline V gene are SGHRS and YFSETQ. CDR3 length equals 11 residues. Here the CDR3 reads CASSLDDTQYF. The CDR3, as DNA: TGCGCCAGCAGCTTGGATGATACGCAGTATTTT.

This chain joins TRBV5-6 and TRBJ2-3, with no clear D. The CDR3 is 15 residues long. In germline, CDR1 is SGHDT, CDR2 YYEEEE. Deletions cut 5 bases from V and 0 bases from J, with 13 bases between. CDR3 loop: CASSLSLSSTDTQYF. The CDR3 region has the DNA TGTGCCAGCAGTCTCTCATTGTCTAGCACAGATACGCAGTATTTT.

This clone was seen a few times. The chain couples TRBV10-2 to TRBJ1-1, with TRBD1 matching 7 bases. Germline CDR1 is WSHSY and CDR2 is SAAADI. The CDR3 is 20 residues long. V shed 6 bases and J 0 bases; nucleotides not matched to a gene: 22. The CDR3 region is CASRPAEKQGSRLVNTEAFF. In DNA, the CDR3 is TGCGCCAGCAGACCTGCAGAAAAACAGGGGTCCCGCCTTGTGAACACTGAAGCTTTCTTT.